This TCR beta chain was recovered during a study of OX40 agonist ivuxolimab in advanced cancers. Study-wide context: Hepatocellular carcinoma, melanoma, renal cell or head and neck cancer affected the dose-escalation patients. Three dose-escalation patients had partial responses: one with hepatocellular carcinoma and two with cutaneous melanoma.

The CDR3 extends over 16 amino acids. V lost 0 bases and J 0 bases, leaving 12 bases between the germline ends. Germline V lookup: CDR1 LNHNV, CDR2 YYDKDF (reference sequence). Some clones are missing from TCRdb's copy, which holds only in-frame ones; the method was immunoSEQ multiplex PCR. The sample lists about 100,000 clones; roughly 95% were seen once. Worth noting for this clone: Its antigen is as yet unknown. At the DNA level, this CDR3 is encoded by other sequences in the same sample as well.

Study-wide results and caveats: Among T cells, CD8+ cells averaged more expanded clones than CD4+ cells.

Cycle 7 day 1, cycle 4 day 1, and baseline were the timepoints at which blood was sampled. V and J are TRBV15 and TRBJ2-7; possibly TRBD2 for D (6 bases). The input for sequencing was CD4+ or CD8+ T cells sorted from blood, taken in a trial of the OX40 agonist ivuxolimab. The TCR originated in an adult with an advanced solid tumor such as melanoma, head and neck, liver or kidney cancer. As DNA, the CDR3 is TGTGCCACCAGCAGAGATCGCGGGACCGGCTCCTACGAGCAGTACTTC. Amino acids: CATSRDRGTGSYEQYF.